Given below is one T cell receptor (beta chain) in context. In the study's own analysis: Nucleated cell counts were estimated from reference gene primer amplification. Clones were read by immunoSEQ multiplex PCR, and TCRdb kept only the in-frame ones, dropping some. The V and J calls and clone size were taken over from that table, and D and trimming were inferred from the DNA. The sample shows approximately 240,000 clones, approximately 84% of them seen only once. V lost 3 bases and J lost 2; bases outside the gene matches: 9. The CDR3 covers 16 residues. Germline CDR1 is LGHDT and CDR2 is YNNKEL (reference sequence). The data stem from a study of blood T cell repertoires in COVID-19. Study overall: Collection of acute and convalescent COVID-19 samples took place in the United States, Italy and Spain. The cDNA or gDNA used as material had been derived from T cells, B-cell-depleted T cells, or PBMCs.

Sequencing input: peripheral blood. The sequence was collected from a man aged 45 to 65 with acute or convalescent COVID-19. V gene TRBV3-1 (or the pseudogene TRBV3-2) combines with J gene TRBJ2-5; 7 nucleotides match TRBD2. CDR3 sequence (DNA): TGTGCCAGCAGCCAGACGGCACTAGCGTTACAAGAGACCCAGTACTTC. Residues: CASSQTALALQETQYF.